The T cell receptor beta chain under discussion was sequenced for a study of T cells after yellow fever vaccination. Study-wide findings and caveats: Within FACS-sorted repertoires, abundant clonotypes contaminating from the bulk population could be present. Researchers report a weaker secondary response that nonetheless peaked faster, day 5 versus 15. Reappearance after the booster was seen for most primary-vaccination clones, at around 95% CD4 and 75% to 90% CD8.

TCRdb passed the 5' RACE reads through MiXCR, listing each CDR3 protein once. The sample records some 500,000 distinct CDR3 sequences, roughly 13% being singletons. The sample holds a few counts of this clonotype. Its target is not known. V was pared by 3 bases and J by 3 bases, with 10 bases of the junction left unmatched. Germline V gene data show CDR1 as ENHRY and CDR2 as SYGVKD. The CDR3 loop spans 16 amino acids. This sample comprised PBMCs, obtained on the day of the yellow fever booster vaccination. This clonotype originated in a man aged 25-45 years who received the YFV17D yellow fever vaccine. This rearrangement joins TRBV10-3 to TRBJ2-7, with 8 bases matching TRBD1. For the CDR3, the DNA is TGTGCCATCAGTGATCTCCGGACAGGGTACCTCTACGAGCAGTACTTC. As protein: CAISDLRTGYLYEQYF.